Listed here are 12 T cell receptor beta chains from one sample, sequenced in a study of cytomegalovirus exposure and HLA in healthy donors. The PCR had 60 Vbeta and 13 Jbeta primers. Sequencing was performed with immunoSEQ multiplex PCR; in TCRdb, only in-frame clones are kept and a portion is missing. Here the sample spans about 190,000 clones, less than 85% being singletons. The sequencing sample was made of PBMCs. The source of these receptors is a man aged 30 to 45 in good health and CMV-seropositive.

The gene calls are TRBV10-3 and TRBJ1-4; D possibly corresponds to TRBD1 (5 bases). V was clipped by 4 bases and J by 5 bases, with 11 bases between them. Germline CDR1 is ENHRY and CDR2 is SYGVKD. The CDR3 sequence is 14 residues long. CDR3 amino acids: CAISVRGGNEKLFF. The CDR3 DNA reads as TGTGCCATCAGTGTTCGGGGGGGGAATGAAAAACTGTTTTTT.

This clone has a handful of counts. V is TRBV15 and J is TRBJ2-7; the D is unclear. Looked up from germline, CDR1 is LNHNV and CDR2 is YYDKDF (reference sequence). The V and J ends lost 4 bases and 2 bases respectively, with 12 bases between them. The CDR3 loop spans 14 amino acids. The CDR3 here is CATSTSLATYEQYF. DNA of the CDR3: TGTGCCACCAGCACCTCATTAGCTACCTACGAGCAGTACTTC.

This clone has a single count. V usage is TRBV19 and J usage is TRBJ1-3; D possibly corresponds to TRBD1 (6 bases). This CDR3 region has 15 residues. The V gene's germline CDR1 is LNHDA and CDR2 SQIVND (reference sequence). V was pared by 5 bases and J by 0 bases, with 11 bases between. This CDR3 is CASSDRQTSGNTIYF. The CDR3 bases are TGTGCCAGTAGTGACAGGCAAACCTCTGGAAACACCATATATTTT.

As DNA, the CDR3 is TGTGCCAGCAGCTCCGGGTCAGGGGGGGAAAAACTGTTTTTT. Residues: CASSSGSGGEKLFF. The chain has TRBV5-5 and TRBJ1-4; 7 bases agree with TRBD1. This CDR3 spans 14 amino acids. Germline values: CDR1 SGHKS, CDR2 YYEKEE (reference sequence). V was pared by 3 bases and J by 8 bases, with 7 bases of the junction left unmatched.

V and J are TRBV7-8 and TRBJ2-1, with TRBD2 as a possible D gene (7 bases). The CDR3 is made up of 14 amino acids. The V end lost 7 bases, the J end lost 7 bases, and 17 bases lay between the germline ends. Germline V gene sequence: CDR1 SGHVS, CDR2 FQNEAQ. The DNA for the CDR3 is TGTGCCAGCAACGAATACGGGGGGCGGAATGAGCAGTTCTTC. It yields the protein CASNEYGGRNEQFF.

The chain links TRBV29-1 to TRBJ2-5, with TRBD2 as a possible D gene (6 bases). Germline-derived CDR1 and CDR2 are SQVTM and ANQGSEA. CDR3 size: 13 residues. Deletions cut 4 bases from V and 2 bases from J, with 11 bases between. The CDR3 nucleotides are TGCAGCGTTGCCGGTAGCGGTCAAGAGACCCAGTACTTC. Protein sequence: CSVAGSGQETQYF.

The chain recombines TRBV7-3 with TRBJ1-2, with 8 nucleotides matching TRBD1. V was clipped by 5 bases and J by 5 bases; unmatched bases: 13. This CDR3 is built from 16 residues. Per the germline V gene, CDR1 is SGHTA and CDR2 is FQGTGA. CDR3 protein: CASSPGGPGGMYGYTF. The CDR3 DNA reads TGTGCCAGCAGCCCAGGGGGCCCAGGGGGCATGTATGGCTACACCTTC.

The rearrangement links TRBV11-2 to TRBJ2-7; D gene unclear. The CDR3 is 14 residues long. Per the germline V gene, CDR1 is SGHAT and CDR2 is FQNNGV. V dropped 7 bases and J dropped 0 bases, with 13 bases sitting between them. The CDR3 here is CASTSSMASYEQYF. DNA for the CDR3: TGTGCCAGCACCTCCTCGATGGCCTCCTACGAGCAGTACTTC.

This clone is a singleton in its sample. The J gene is TRBJ2-3, the V gene TRBV2; D perhaps matches TRBD2 (5 bases). Trimming left V 10 bases short and J 4 bases short, with 18 bases between. Per germline, CDR1 SNHLY and CDR2 FYNNEI. The CDR3 sequence is 14 residues long. CDR3 coding DNA: TGTGCCACCCTGGGCCTAGGGCGGGCAGATACGCAGTATTTT. This translates into CATLGLGRADTQYF.

CDR3 residues: CASSEGRLYGYTF. CDR3 coding DNA: TGTGCCAGCAGTGAGGGCCGTCTCTATGGCTACACCTTC. The V and J genes are TRBV6-6 and TRBJ1-2; D is undetermined. This CDR3 has 13 amino acids. Per germline, CDR1 MNHNY and CDR2 SVGAGI (reference sequence). The ends were cut back, 5 bases at V and 4 bases at J, with 11 bases in the middle.

The rearrangement uses TRBV7-3 and TRBJ2-5; tentative D call: TRBD1 (5 bases). Germline V gene sequence: CDR1 SGHTA, CDR2 FQGTGA. The CDR3 is made up of 14 amino acids. Trimming removed 5 bases from V and 6 bases from J, with 16 bases in between. The CDR3 here is CASSPRSDRKTQYF. CDR3 sequence (DNA): TGTGCCAGCAGCCCGAGGTCTGACAGAAAGACCCAGTACTTC.

The chain is built from TRBV29-1 and TRBJ2-3; D is perhaps TRBD1 (5 bases). This CDR3 has 13 amino acids. Germline V gene lookup returns CDR1 SQVTM and CDR2 ANQGSEA. V lost 4 bases to trimming and J lost 3 bases, with 11 bases between them. The CDR3 reads CSVGGRGTDTQYF. For the CDR3, the DNA is TGCAGCGTTGGGGGCCGAGGTACAGATACGCAGTATTTT.